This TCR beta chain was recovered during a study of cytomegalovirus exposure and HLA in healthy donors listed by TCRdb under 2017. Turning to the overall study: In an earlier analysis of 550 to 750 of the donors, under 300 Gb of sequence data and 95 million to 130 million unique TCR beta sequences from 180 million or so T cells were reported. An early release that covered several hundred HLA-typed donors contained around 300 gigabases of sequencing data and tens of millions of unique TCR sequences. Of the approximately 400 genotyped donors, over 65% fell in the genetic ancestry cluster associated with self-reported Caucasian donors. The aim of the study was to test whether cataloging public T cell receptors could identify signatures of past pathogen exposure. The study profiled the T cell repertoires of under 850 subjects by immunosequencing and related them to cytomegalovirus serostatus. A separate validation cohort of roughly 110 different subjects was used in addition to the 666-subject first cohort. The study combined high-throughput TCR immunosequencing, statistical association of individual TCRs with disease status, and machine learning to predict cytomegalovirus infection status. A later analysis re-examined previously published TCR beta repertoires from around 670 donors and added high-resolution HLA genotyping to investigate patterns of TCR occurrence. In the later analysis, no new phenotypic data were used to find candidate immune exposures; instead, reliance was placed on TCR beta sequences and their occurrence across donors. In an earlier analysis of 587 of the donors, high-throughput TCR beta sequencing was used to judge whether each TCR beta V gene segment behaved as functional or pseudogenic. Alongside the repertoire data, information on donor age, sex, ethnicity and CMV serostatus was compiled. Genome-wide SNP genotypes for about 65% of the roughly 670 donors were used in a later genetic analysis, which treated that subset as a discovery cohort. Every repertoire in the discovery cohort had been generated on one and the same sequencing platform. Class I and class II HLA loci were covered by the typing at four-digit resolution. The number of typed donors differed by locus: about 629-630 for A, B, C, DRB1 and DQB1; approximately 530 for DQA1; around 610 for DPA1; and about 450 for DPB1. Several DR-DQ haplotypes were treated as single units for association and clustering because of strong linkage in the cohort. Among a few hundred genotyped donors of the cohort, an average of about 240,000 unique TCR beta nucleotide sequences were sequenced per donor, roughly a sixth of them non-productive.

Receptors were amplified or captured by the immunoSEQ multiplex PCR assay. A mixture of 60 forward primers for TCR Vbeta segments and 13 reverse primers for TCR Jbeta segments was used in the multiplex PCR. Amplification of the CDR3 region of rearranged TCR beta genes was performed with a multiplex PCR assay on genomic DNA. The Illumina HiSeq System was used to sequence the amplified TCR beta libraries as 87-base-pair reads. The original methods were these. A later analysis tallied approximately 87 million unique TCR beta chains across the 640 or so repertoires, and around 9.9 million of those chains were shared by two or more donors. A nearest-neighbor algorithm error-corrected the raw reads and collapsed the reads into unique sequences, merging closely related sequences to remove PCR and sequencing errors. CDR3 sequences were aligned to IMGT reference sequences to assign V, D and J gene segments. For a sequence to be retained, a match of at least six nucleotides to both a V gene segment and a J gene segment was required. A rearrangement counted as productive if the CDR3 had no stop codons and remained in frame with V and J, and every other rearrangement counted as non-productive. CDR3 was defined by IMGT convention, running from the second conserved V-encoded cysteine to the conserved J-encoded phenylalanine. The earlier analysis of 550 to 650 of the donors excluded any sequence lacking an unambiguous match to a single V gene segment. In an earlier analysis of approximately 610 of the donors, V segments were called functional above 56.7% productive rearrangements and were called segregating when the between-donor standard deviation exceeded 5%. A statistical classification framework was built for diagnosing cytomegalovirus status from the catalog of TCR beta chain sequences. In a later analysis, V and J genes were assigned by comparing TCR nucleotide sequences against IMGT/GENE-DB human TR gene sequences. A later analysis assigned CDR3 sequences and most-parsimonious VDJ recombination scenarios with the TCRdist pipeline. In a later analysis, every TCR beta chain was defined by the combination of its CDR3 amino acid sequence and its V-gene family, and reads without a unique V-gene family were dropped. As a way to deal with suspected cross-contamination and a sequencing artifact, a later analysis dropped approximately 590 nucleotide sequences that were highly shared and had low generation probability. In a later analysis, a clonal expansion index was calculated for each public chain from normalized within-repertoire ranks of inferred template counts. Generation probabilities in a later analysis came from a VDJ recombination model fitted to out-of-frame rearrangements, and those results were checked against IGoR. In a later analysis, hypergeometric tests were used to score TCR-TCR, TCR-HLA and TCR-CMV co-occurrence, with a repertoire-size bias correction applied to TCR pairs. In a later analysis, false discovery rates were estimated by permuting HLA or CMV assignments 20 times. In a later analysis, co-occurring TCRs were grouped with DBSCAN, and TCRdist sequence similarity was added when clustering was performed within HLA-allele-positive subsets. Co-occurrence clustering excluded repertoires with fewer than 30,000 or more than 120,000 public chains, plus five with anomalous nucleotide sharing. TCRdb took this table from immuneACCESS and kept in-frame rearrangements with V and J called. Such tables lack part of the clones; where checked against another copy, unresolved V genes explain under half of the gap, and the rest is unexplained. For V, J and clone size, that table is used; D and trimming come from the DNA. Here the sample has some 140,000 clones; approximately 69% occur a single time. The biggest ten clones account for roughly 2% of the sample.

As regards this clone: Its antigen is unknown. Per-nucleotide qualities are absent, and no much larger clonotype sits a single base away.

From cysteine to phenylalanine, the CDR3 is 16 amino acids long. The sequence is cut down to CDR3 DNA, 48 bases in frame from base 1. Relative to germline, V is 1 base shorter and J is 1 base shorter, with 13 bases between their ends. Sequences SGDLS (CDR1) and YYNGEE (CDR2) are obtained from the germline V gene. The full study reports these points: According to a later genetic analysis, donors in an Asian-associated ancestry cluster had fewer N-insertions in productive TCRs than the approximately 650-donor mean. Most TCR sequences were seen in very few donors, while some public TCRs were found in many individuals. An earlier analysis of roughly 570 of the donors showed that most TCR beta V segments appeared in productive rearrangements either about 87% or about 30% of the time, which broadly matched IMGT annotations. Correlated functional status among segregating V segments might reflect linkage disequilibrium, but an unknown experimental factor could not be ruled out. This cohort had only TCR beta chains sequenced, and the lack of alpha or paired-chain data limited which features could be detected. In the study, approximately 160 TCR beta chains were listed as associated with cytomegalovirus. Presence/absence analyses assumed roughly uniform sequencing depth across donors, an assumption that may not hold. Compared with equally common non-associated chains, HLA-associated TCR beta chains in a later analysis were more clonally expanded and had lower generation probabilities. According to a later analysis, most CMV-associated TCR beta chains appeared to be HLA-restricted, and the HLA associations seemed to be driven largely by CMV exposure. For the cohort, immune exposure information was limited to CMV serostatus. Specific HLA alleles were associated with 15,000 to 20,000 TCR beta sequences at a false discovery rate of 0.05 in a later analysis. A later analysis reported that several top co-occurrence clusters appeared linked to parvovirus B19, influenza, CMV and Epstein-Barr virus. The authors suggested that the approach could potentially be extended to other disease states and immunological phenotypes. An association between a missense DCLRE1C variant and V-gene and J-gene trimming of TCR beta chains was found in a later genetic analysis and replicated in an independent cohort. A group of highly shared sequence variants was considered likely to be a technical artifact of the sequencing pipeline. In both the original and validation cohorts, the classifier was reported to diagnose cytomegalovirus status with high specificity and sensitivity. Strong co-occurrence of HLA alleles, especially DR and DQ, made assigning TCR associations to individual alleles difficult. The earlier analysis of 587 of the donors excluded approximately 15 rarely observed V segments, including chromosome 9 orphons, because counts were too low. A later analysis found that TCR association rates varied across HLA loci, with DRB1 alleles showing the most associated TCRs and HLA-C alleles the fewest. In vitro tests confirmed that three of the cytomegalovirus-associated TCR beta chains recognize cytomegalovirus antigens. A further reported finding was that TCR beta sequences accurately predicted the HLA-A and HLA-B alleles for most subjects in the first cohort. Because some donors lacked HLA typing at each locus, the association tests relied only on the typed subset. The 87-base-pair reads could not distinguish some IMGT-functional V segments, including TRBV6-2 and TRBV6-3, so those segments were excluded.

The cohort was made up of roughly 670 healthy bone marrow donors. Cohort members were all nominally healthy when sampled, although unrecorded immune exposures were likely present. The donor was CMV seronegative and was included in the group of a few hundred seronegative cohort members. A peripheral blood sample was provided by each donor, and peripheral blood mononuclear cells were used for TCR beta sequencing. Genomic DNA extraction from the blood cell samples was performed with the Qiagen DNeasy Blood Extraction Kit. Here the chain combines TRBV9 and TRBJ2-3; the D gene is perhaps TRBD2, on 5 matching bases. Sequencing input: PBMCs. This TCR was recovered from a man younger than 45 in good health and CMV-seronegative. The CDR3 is CASSVPSAGGTDTQYF. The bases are TGTGCCAGCAGCGTACCGTCTGCGGGTGGCACAGATACGCAGTATTTT.